This is a list of T cell receptor beta chains from one sample in a study of neoadjuvant nivolumab and ipilimumab in lung cancer. Libraries were prepared by immunoSEQ multiplex PCR; TCRdb keeps only in-frame clonotypes and omits some of them. The data hold tens of thousands of clones, with 80% observed a single time. The specimen was peripheral blood, collected before neoadjuvant nivolumab, alone or with ipilimumab. These receptors all stem from an adult with non-small cell lung cancer. Both conserved end residues are trimmed from each CDR3. The D gene is left open where the match is weak.

d_call: TRBD1
v_call: TRBV5-5
j_call: TRBJ2-7
cdr3_aa: ASSPGQVAYEQY

d_call: -
v_call: TRBV21-1
j_call: TRBJ1-2
cdr3_aa: ANRDRGLHYGYT

d_call: -
v_call: TRBV6-1
j_call: TRBJ1-2
cdr3_aa: ASSLDSYYGYT

d_call: TRBD1
v_call: TRBV5-1
j_call: TRBJ2-3
cdr3_aa: ASSLGDRVPDTQY

d_call: -
v_call: TRBV9
j_call: TRBJ1-5
cdr3_aa: ASSVDGSNQPQH

d_call: -
v_call: TRBV10-3
j_call: TRBJ2-1
cdr3_aa: AIGGLEEQF

d_call: -
v_call: TRBV18
j_call: TRBJ1-5
cdr3_aa: ASSPQQGSLTGQPQH

d_call: TRBD1
v_call: TRBV14
j_call: TRBJ1-2
cdr3_aa: ASSPGQDYGYT

d_call: -
v_call: TRBV5-4
j_call: TRBJ2-1
cdr3_aa: ASSATPTGGSYNEQF

d_call: -
v_call: TRBV7-2
j_call: TRBJ1-5
cdr3_aa: ASSLGGSRNQPQH

d_call: -
v_call: TRBV7-2
j_call: TRBJ2-7
cdr3_aa: ASSLRVPDEQY

d_call: -
v_call: TRBV29-1
j_call: TRBJ2-3
cdr3_aa: SVDNRFTDTQY

d_call: -
v_call: TRBV6-5
j_call: TRBJ1-3
cdr3_aa: ASSFSGSSGNTIY